Below are 24 T cell receptor beta chains sequenced from a single sample in a study of T cell changes during pregnancy in multiple sclerosis. Measured with immunoSEQ multiplex PCR; TCRdb has only the in-frame clones, and not every one. The profile shows roughly 100,000 clones, roughly 90% of them singletons. The material was peripheral blood, obtained after pregnancy. The receptors shown here come from a female donor with multiple sclerosis, enrolled in a pregnancy study.

The rearrangement joins TRBV6-1 to TRBJ2-1, with TRBD1 as a possible D gene (5 bases). The germline V gene encodes CDR1 MNHNS and CDR2 SASEGT. Trimming left V 5 bases short and J 2 bases short, with 13 bases between. The CDR3 consists of 15 residues. DNA of the CDR3: TGTGCCAGCAGTCTGGGCAGGGTAGCCTACAATGAGCAGTTCTTC. Protein sequence: CASSLGRVAYNEQFF.

This rearrangement joins TRBV4-1 to TRBJ1-2; TRBD1 matches at 8 bases. V was pared by 1 base and J by 5 bases, with 12 bases of the junction left unmatched. This CDR3 contains 17 residues. In germline, CDR1 is MGHRA, CDR2 YSYEKL. The CDR3 sequence: CASSQGGQATMGYGYTF. CDR3 DNA sequence: TGCGCCAGCAGCCAAGGGGGACAGGCCACGATGGGGTATGGCTACACCTTC.

The rearrangement links TRBV9 to TRBJ2-1; tentative D call: TRBD2 (7 bases). Trimming shortened V by 5 bases and J by 8 bases, and 14 bases separated the two germline ends. The length of the CDR3 is 13 residues. Germline CDR1 SGDLS, CDR2 YYNGEE. CDR3 coding DNA: TGTGCCAGCAGTGGGGGGAGGGGGGATGAGCAGTTCTTC. Translating gives CASSGGRGDEQFF.

This clone was picked up a small number of times. The chain is built from TRBV6-1 and TRBJ2-7; 7 positions agree with TRBD1. The CDR3 covers 13 residues. V lost 9 bases to trimming and J lost 2 bases; unmatched junction nucleotides: 7. Germline CDR1 and CDR2: MNHNS and SASEGT. The DNA of the CDR3 is TGTGCCAGTGCCGGGACAGAGACCTACGAGCAGTACTTC. Protein sequence: CASAGTETYEQYF.

The chain has TRBV27 and TRBJ2-7, with 7 bases that match TRBD1. CDR1 MNHEY and CDR2 SMNVEV come from the germline V gene (reference sequence). There are 14 residues in the CDR3. J lost 2 bases, V lost 6 bases, and 7 bases had no gene match. The CDR3 region is CASSLGQAPYEQYF. CDR3 bases: TGTGCCAGCAGCCTCGGACAGGCACCCTACGAGCAGTACTTC.

The CDR3 protein is CASSAGVYEQYF. The CDR3 DNA follows: TGTGCCAGCAGTGCGGGGGTCTACGAGCAGTACTTC. The V and J genes are TRBV6-1 and TRBJ2-7; D may be TRBD2 (6 bases). Trimming shortened V by 4 bases and J by 3 bases, and 7 bases separated the two germline ends. This CDR3 has 12 residues. Germline V gene data show CDR1 as MNHNS and CDR2 as SASEGT.

CDR3 residues: CASSQGQGVETQYF. In DNA form, the CDR3 reads TGCGCCAGCAGCCAAGGGCAGGGTGTGGAGACCCAGTACTTC. This chain uses TRBV4-1 with TRBJ2-5; a weak D match, TRBD1 (5 bases). Per germline, CDR1 MGHRA and CDR2 YSYEKL. The V end was cut by 1 base, the J end by 5 bases, with 11 bases between. This CDR3 has 14 residues.

The chain uses TRBV13 and TRBJ2-7; unclear D gene. This CDR3 contains 13 residues. V lost 5 bases, J lost 0 bases, and 8 bases lay in between. CDR1 PRHDT and CDR2 FYEKMQ come from the germline V gene (reference sequence). CDR3 in amino acids: CASSPPSSYEQYF. CDR3 coding DNA: TGTGCCAGCAGCCCCCCTAGCTCCTACGAGCAGTACTTC.

CDR3 nucleotides: TGTGCCAGCAGCTTAGATGGGGCCCCAGCTAACTATGGCTACACCTTC. Protein: CASSLDGAPANYGYTF. The V and J genes are TRBV11-2 and TRBJ1-2; D perhaps matches TRBD1 (5 bases). The CDR3 covers 16 residues. Between the trimmed V and J ends, which lost 0 bases and 0 bases, there was a span of 11 bases. Germline V gene data show CDR1 as SGHAT and CDR2 as FQNNGV.

The gene calls are TRBV19 and TRBJ1-2; perhaps TRBD1 as D (5 bases). Trimming pared 6 bases from V and 3 bases from J, leaving 14 bases between. The germline CDR1 and CDR2 sequences are LNHDA and SQIVND (reference sequence). The CDR3 spans 14 residues. DNA of the CDR3: TGTGCCAGTAGACGCGCGGGGGGGGACTATGGCTACACCTTC. Its protein product is CASRRAGGDYGYTF.

The rearrangement uses TRBV10-1 and TRBJ2-3; 11 nucleotides agree with TRBD2. CDR1 and CDR2 from the germline V gene are WNHNN and SYGVQD (reference sequence). There are 16 residues in the CDR3. V was clipped by 6 bases and J by 1 base; unmatched bases: 6. CDR3 DNA: TGCGCCAGCAGCCCCCCGACTAGCGGGGGCACAGATACGCAGTATTTT. It is translated as CASSPPTSGGTDTQYF.

This clone was seen a single time. The chain links TRBV4-2 to TRBJ2-2; maybe TRBD2 (6 bases). This CDR3 contains 19 residues. CDR1 is LGHNA, CDR2 YNFKEQ, per germline. Trimming left V 0 bases short and J 7 bases short, with 24 bases between. CDR3 region: CASSQDPLRGTFDDGELFF. For the CDR3, the DNA is TGTGCCAGCAGCCAAGACCCCCTCCGGGGGACGTTCGACGACGGGGAGCTGTTTTTT.

The genes are TRBV6-5 and TRBJ2-4, with 9 nucleotides matching TRBD1. The CDR3 consists of 15 residues. The germline V gene has CDR1 MNHEY and CDR2 SVGAGI. The junction had 8 bases not matched to a gene; V was cut back by 6 bases and J by 5 bases. The CDR3 loop reads CASRSDRGYENIQYF. The CDR3 nucleotides read TGTGCCAGCAGGTCAGACAGGGGGTACGAAAACATTCAGTACTTC.

The genes are TRBV7-6 and TRBJ2-2; TRBD1 matches at 8 bases. Germline values: CDR1 SGHVS, CDR2 FNYEAQ. Trimming at V came to 6 bases and at J to 4 bases, leaving 1 base not matched to a gene. This CDR3 contains 13 residues. In nucleotides, the CDR3 is TGTGCCAGCAGGACAGGGGTCACCGGGGAGCTGTTTTTT. This sequence encodes CASRTGVTGELFF. The variable domain in full, completed from reference TRBV7-6 and TRBJ2-2, reads GAGVSQSPRYKVTKRGQDVALRCDPISGHVSLYWYRQALGQGPEFLTYFNYEAQQDKSGLPNDRFSAERPEGSISTLTIQRTEQRDSAMYRCASRTGVTGELFFGEGSRLTVL.

This clone appeared a single time. This sequence joins TRBV7-2 and TRBJ1-2; the D is unclear. The germline V and J ends were trimmed by 5 bases and 6 bases, with 13 bases remaining between them. Germline V lookup: CDR1 SGHTA, CDR2 FQGNSA. This CDR3 contains 13 residues. In DNA, the CDR3 is TGTGCCAGCAGCCCCTCGCACGGAGATGGCTACACCTTC. It yields the protein CASSPSHGDGYTF.

J is TRBJ2-2 and V is TRBV30, with unresolved D. CDR1 and CDR2 (germline): GTSNPN, SVGIG (reference sequence). The CDR3 runs to 12 residues. V was shortened by 2 bases and J by 6 bases, with 7 bases between the two germline ends. The CDR3 bases are TGTGCCTGGAGTACGGTCGCCGGGGAGCTGTTTTTT. It is translated as CAWSTVAGELFF.

Only a few counts were recorded for this clone. The V and J genes are TRBV19 and TRBJ1-1; 9 positions match TRBD1. The germline V gene encodes CDR1 LNHDA and CDR2 SQIVND (reference sequence). With 5 bases clipped from V and 2 bases from J, the junction kept 6 bases outside the gene matches. This CDR3 spans 15 amino acids. The CDR3: CASSVRDRENTEAFF. CDR3 in DNA: TGTGCCAGTAGTGTTCGGGACAGGGAAAACACTGAAGCTTTCTTT.

This clone was counted a single time. The rearrangement uses TRBV6-6 and TRBJ2-3; 8 bases match TRBD2. The CDR3 consists of 15 residues. Germline CDR1 is MNHNY and CDR2 is SVGAGI (reference sequence). Trimming at V came to 6 bases and at J to 3 bases, leaving 8 bases not matched to a gene. Here the CDR3 DNA reads TGTGCCAGCAGCGGGGGGGCCTTAGGGACAGATACGCAGTATTTT. Its protein product is CASSGGALGTDTQYF.

This sequence joins TRBV6-6 and TRBJ2-3; weak D call: TRBD2 (5 bases). The germline gives CDR1 MNHNY, CDR2 SVGAGI (reference sequence). The CDR3 consists of 15 residues. V was trimmed by 2 bases and J by 2 bases, leaving 11 bases between them. The CDR3 coding sequence is TGTGCCAGCAGTTACGGAGGAACTCCCACAGATACGCAGTATTTT. It yields the protein CASSYGGTPTDTQYF.

The rearrangement uses TRBV6-5 and TRBJ1-5, with D perhaps TRBD1 (5 bases). Germline CDR1 is MNHEY and CDR2 is SVGAGI. Trimming took off 6 bases at V and 4 bases at J, with 13 bases between the two ends. The CDR3 totals 14 residues. The CDR3 protein is CASRARGDNQPQHF. The DNA of the CDR3 is TGTGCCAGCAGGGCGCGGGGGGATAATCAGCCCCAGCATTTT.

The J gene is TRBJ1-5, the V gene TRBV2; no clear D gene. V was pared by 0 bases and J by 4 bases, with 7 bases between. The V gene's germline CDR1 is SNHLY and CDR2 FYNNEI. The CDR3 totals 14 residues. CDR3 nucleotide sequence: TGTGCCAGCAGTGAAGCTAAGCTTAATCAGCCCCAGCATTTT. It is translated as CASSEAKLNQPQHF. The full variable domain, in which reference TRBV2 and TRBJ1-5 provide the parts outside the CDR3, is EPEVTQTPSHQVTQMGQEVILRCVPISNHLYFYWYRQILGQKVEFLVSFYNNEISEKSEIFDDQFSVERPDGSNFTLKIRSTKLEDSAMYFCASSEAKLNQPQHFGDGTRLSIL.

The chain couples TRBV6-1 to TRBJ2-7; D is unresolved. Germline V gives CDR1 MNHNS, CDR2 SASEGT. Trimming removed 2 bases from V and 4 bases from J, with 3 bases in between. The CDR3 length is 11 residues. The CDR3 here is CASSELYEQYF. CDR3 nucleotides: TGTGCCAGCAGTGAACTATACGAGCAGTACTTC.

This rearrangement joins TRBV14 to TRBJ2-4, with a weak D call TRBD1 (6 bases). Germline V CDR1 and CDR2: SGHDN, FVKESK. Trimming shortened V by 1 base and J by 4 bases, and 8 bases separated the two germline ends. CDR3 length: 14 amino acids. The DNA of the CDR3 is TGTGCCAGCAGCCAAGGGACAGTGAAAAACATTCAGTACTTC. It encodes CASSQGTVKNIQYF.

This clone was seen once. The chain couples TRBV25-1 to TRBJ1-1; no clear D gene. Germline loops: CDR1 MGHDK, CDR2 SYGVNS. V was pared by 2 bases and J by 0 bases, with 7 bases between. This CDR3 contains 14 residues. The CDR3 region has the DNA TGTGCCAGCAGTGAAGATCAGGTGAACACTGAAGCTTTCTTT. This translates into CASSEDQVNTEAFF.